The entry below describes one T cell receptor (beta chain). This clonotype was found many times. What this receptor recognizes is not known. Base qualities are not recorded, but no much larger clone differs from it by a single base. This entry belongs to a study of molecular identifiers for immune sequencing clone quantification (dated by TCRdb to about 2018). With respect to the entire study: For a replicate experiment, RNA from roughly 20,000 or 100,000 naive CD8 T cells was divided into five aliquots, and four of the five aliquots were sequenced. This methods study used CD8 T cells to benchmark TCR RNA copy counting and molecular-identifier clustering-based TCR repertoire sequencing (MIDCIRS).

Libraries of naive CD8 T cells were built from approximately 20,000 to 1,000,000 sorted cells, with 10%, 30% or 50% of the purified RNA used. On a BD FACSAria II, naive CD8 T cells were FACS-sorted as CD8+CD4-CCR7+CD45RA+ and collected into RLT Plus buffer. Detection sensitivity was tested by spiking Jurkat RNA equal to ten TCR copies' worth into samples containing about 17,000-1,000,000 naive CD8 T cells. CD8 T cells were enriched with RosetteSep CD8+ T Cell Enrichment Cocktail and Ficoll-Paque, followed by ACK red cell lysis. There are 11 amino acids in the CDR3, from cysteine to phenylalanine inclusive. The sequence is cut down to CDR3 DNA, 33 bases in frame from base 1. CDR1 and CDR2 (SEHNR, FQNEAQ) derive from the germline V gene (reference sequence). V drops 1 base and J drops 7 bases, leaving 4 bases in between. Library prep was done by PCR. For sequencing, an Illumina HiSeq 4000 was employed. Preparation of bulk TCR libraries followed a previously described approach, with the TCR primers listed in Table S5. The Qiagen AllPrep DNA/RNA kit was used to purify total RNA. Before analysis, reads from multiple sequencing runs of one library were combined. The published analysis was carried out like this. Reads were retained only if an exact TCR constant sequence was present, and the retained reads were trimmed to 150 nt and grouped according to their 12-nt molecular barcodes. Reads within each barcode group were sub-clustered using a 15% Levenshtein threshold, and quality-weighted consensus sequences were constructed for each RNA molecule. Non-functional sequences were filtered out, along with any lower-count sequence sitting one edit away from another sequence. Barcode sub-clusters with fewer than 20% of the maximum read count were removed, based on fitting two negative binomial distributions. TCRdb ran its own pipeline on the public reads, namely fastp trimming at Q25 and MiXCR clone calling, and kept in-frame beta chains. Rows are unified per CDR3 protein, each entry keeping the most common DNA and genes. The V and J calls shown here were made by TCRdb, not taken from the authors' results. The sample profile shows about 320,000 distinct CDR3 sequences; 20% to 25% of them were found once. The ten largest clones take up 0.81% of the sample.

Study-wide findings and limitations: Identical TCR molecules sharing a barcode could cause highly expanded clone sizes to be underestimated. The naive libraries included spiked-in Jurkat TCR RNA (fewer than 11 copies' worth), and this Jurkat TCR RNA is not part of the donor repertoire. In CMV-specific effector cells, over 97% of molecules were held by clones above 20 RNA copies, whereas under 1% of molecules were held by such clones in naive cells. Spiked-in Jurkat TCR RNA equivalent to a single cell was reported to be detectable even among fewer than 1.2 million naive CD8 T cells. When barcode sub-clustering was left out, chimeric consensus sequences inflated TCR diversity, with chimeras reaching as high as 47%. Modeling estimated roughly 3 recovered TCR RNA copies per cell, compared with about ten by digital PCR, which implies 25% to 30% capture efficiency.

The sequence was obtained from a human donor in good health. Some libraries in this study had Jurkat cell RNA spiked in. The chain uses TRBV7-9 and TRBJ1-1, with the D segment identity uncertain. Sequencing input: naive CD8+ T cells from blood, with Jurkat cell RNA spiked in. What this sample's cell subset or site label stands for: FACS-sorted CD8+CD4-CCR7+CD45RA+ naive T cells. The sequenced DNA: TGTGCCAGCAGCTTAGGGATTGAAGCTTTCTTT. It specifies CASSLGIEAFF.